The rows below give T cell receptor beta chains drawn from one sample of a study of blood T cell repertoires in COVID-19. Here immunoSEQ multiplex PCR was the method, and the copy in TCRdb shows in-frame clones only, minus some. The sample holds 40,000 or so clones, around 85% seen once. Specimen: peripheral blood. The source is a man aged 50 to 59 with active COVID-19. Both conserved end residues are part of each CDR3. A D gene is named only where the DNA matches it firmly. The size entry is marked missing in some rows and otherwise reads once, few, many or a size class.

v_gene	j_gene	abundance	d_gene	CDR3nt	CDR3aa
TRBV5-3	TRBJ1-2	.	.	TGTGCCAGAAGCTTAACAGGTCGTCCTAATCTCACCTTC	CARSLTGRPNLTF
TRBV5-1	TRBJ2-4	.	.	TGCGCCAGCAGCTCCGGGACACCCAAAAACATTCAGTACTTC	CASSSGTPKNIQYF
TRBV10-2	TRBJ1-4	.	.	TGCGCCAGCAGGGAAATTACGGGTTTTCGGTTTTTT	CASREITGFRFF
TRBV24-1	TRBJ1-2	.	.	TGTGCCACCAGTGACCCTCTCCGGGGCTACACCTTC	CATSDPLRGYTF
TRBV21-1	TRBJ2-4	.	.	TGTGCCAGCAGCAAGAGGACACGACTAGCCAAAAACATTCAGTACTTC	CASSKRTRLAKNIQYF
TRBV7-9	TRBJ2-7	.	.	TGTGCCAGCAGCTTTGTCCAGGGGGGCGTCTACGAGCAGTACTTC	CASSFVQGGVYEQYF
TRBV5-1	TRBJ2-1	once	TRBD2	TGCGCCAGCAGATTAGGACTAGCGGGCAATGAGCAGTTCTTC	CASRLGLAGNEQFF
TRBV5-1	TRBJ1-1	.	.	TGCGCCAGCAGCTCCGGGGACTGGAACACTGAAGCTTTCTTT	CASSSGDWNTEAFF
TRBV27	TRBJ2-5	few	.	TGTGCCAGCAGTTTAGCCAGGGGAGTTTCCCAGTACTTC	CASSLARGVSQYF
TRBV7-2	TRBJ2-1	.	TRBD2	TGTGCCAGCAGCCAAAGCGGGACTAGCGGGAACAATGAGCAGTTCTTC	CASSQSGTSGNNEQFF
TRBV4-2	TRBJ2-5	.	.	TGTGCCAGCAGCCAGCTAAGCGACCAAGAGACCCAGTACTTC	CASSQLSDQETQYF
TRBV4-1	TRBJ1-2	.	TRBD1	TGCGCCAGCAGCCTGGGGACAGGGGATGGCTACACCTTC	CASSLGTGDGYTF
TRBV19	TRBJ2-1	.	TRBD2	TGTGCCAGTAGTACCAGCGGGGGCAATGAGCAGTTCTTC	CASSTSGGNEQFF
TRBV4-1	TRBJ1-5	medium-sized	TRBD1	TGCGCCAGCAGCCAGACAGGGGACGGAGACAATCAGCCCCAGCATTTT	CASSQTGDGDNQPQHF
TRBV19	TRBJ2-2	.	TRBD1	TGTGCCAGTAGTATCCCACAGGGGGCGGGGACCGGGGAGCTGTTTTTT	CASSIPQGAGTGELFF
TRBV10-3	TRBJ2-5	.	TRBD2	TGTGCCATCAGTGCCGGGACTAGCTCACAAGAGACCCAGTACTTC	CAISAGTSSQETQYF
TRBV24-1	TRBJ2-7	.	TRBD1	TGTGCCACCAGTGACTCAACAGGGGGGCGGGACGAGCAGTACTTC	CATSDSTGGRDEQYF
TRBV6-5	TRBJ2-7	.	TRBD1	TGTGCCACCTCGGGACAGGGTTGGGAGCAGTACTTC	CATSGQGWEQYF
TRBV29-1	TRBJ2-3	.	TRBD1	TGCAGCGTTGACAGGGGGGATACGCAGTATTTT	CSVDRGDTQYF
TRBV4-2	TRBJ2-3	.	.	TGTGCCAGCAGCAAGGGGCAGGCCGATAATGGGGATACGCAGTATTTT	CASSKGQADNGDTQYF
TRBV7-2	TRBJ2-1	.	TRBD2	TGTGCCAGCAGCTTAGCTAGCGGGGGGGATTACAATGAGCAGTTCTTC	CASSLASGGDYNEQFF
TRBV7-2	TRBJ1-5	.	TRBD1	TGTGCCAGCAGCTTAGGGACAGGGAATCAGCCCCAGCATTTT	CASSLGTGNQPQHF
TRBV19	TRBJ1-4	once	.	TGTGCCAGTAGCGGGACATATAATGAAAAACTGTTTTTT	CASSGTYNEKLFF
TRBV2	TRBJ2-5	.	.	TGTGCCAGCACCCAGGGTAGCGCGGGGAAAGAGACCCAGTACTTC	CASTQGSAGKETQYF
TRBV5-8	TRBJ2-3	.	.	TGTGCCAGCAGCTTGGCGGGCGGGGCCTTGGATACGCAGTATTTT	CASSLAGGALDTQYF
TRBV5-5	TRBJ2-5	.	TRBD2	TGTGCCAGCAGAACCCTAGCGGGACAAGAGACCCAGTACTTC	CASRTLAGQETQYF
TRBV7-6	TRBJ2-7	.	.	TGTGCCAGCAGCGTTCGACAGGTCCCACTCTCCTACGAGCAGTACTTC	CASSVRQVPLSYEQYF
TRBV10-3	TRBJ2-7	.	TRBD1	TGTGCCGCCTGGGCAGGGGGCTCCTACGAGCAGTACTTC	CAAWAGGSYEQYF
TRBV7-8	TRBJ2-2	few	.	TGTGCCAGCAGCCTTCGGACAACCGGGGAGCTGTTTTTT	CASSLRTTGELFF
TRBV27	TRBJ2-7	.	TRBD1	TGTGCCAGCAGGAGAGGACAGGGGGCCTACGAGCAGTACTTC	CASRRGQGAYEQYF
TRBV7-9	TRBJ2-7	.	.	TGTGCCAGCAGCTCCACTAGAGTAACCCCCAACGAGCAGTACTTC	CASSSTRVTPNEQYF
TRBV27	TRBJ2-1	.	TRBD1	TGTGCCAGCAGCCCAAACCGGGACAGGCTAAATGAGCAGTTCTTC	CASSPNRDRLNEQFF
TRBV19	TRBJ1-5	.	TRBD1	TGTGCCAGTAGTATAGCAGGGGGCCGGCAGCCCCAGCATTTT	CASSIAGGRQPQHF
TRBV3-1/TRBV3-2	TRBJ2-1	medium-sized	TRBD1	TGTGCCAGCAGCCAAGAAGAGGTTGGACAGGGTTACAATGAGCAGTTCTTC	CASSQEEVGQGYNEQFF
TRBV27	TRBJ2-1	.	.	TGTGCCAGCAGTTCGTTAGCTTCCTACAATGAGCAGTTCTTC	CASSSLASYNEQFF
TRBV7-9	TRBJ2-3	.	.	TGTGCCAGCAGCCACACAGATACGCAGTATTTT	CASSHTDTQYF
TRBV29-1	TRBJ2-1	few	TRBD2	TGCAGCGCCGAGGGGCGGGGGGGCACCTACAATGAGCAGTTCTTC	CSAEGRGGTYNEQFF
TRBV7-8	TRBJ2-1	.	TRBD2	TGTGCCAGCAGCTTAGGACTAGCGGGGGACTACAATGAGCAGTTCTTC	CASSLGLAGDYNEQFF
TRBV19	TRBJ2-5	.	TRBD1	TGTGCCAGTAGTAGCAGACAGGGGTTACGGCAAGAGACCCAGTACTTC	CASSSRQGLRQETQYF
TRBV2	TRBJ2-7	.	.	TGTGCCAGCAGTGGGCAGGAATCTACCTCCTACGAGCAGTACTTC	CASSGQESTSYEQYF
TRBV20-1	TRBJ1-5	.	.	TGCAGTGCTAGCGGCAATCAGCCCCAGCATTTT	CSASGNQPQHF
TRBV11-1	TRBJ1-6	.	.	TGTGCCAGCAGCTTGGGGGCCGCCGCCCTCCACTTT	CASSLGAAALHF
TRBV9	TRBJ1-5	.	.	TGTGCCAGCAGCTTCTCCGGAGGGAGTCAGCCCCAGCATTTT	CASSFSGGSQPQHF
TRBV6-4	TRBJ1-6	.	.	TGTGCCAGCAGTGAAGGGGCATGGAATTCACCCCTCCACTTT	CASSEGAWNSPLHF
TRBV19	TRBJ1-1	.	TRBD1	TGTGCCAGTAGTACAGGGGGTGGTGGCACTGAAGCTTTCTTT	CASSTGGGGTEAFF
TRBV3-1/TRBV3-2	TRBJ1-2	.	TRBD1	TGTGCCAGCAGCACCTCGGACAGGGCTAACTATGGCTACACCTTC	CASSTSDRANYGYTF
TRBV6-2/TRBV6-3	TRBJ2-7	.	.	TGTGCCAGCAGTTACGGACAGATTTACGAGCAGTACTTC	CASSYGQIYEQYF
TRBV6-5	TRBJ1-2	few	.	TGTGCCAGCAGTTCTCCAACAGAAAACTATGGCTACACCTTC	CASSSPTENYGYTF
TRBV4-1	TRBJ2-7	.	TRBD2	TGCGCCAGCAGCCAAGATGGAGCTAGCGGGACCCTATACGAGCAGTACTTC	CASSQDGASGTLYEQYF
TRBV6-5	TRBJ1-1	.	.	TGTGCCAGCAGCGGGTCCTTTGAAGCTTTCTTT	CASSGSFEAFF
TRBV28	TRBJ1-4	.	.	TGTGCCAGCAGTCCCGGGGAGGGGCTAAATGAAAAACTGTTTTTT	CASSPGEGLNEKLFF
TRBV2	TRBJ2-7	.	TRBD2	TGTGCCAGCAGTTCTCAGCTAGCGGGGGGGGAGCAGTACTTC	CASSSQLAGGEQYF
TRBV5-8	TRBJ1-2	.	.	TGTGCCAGCAGCTTGGGCCGAGGGAGGGCCTCCTTTGGCTACACCTTC	CASSLGRGRASFGYTF
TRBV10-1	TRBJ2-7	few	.	TGCGCCAGCAGTGAGTCTTGGGGAGCCCCCTACGAGCAGTACTTC	CASSESWGAPYEQYF
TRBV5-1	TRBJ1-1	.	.	TGCGCCAGCAGCTGGGGTCAGGGGTTGAACACTGAAGCTTTCTTT	CASSWGQGLNTEAFF